This TCR beta chain originates from a study of T cell repertoires in cytomegalovirus infection. Study-level information: The public TCR beta signatures pointed to both CMV infection and matching HLA type. Study-level findings and limits: CMV-specific HLA-C-restricted TCR beta clonotypes dominated the ex vivo response. Cumulated frequencies of public TCR beta families served to identify carriers of CMV plus the relevant HLA.

This clonotype was detected ten times or more. The target antigen is unknown. TCRdb called the reads again in MiXCR, with one record for every CDR3 protein. This sample yields 76,000 or so distinct CDR3 sequences, of which about 4% are seen a single time; 4.6% belongs to the top ten. Germline CDR1 MDHEN, CDR2 SYDVKM. The CDR3 sequence is 16 residues long. V lost 3 bases and J lost 1; bases outside the gene matches: 9. The sample comprised PBMCs. This sequence was found in a human donor in good health (CMV status not recorded). Some clones in this sample may be carry-over from other donors' samples. The genes are TRBV28 and TRBJ2-7; TRBD2 matches at 7 bases. The CDR3 coding sequence is TGTGCCAGCAGTTTCCGCCTAAGGGGAGGGTCCTACGAGCAGTACTTC. Its translation: CASSFRLRGGSYEQYF.